Described below is a single TCR beta chain sequence and its context. The V and J ends lost 3 bases and 2 bases, in that order; junction bases with no gene match: 6. The germline V gene encodes CDR1 KGHDR and CDR2 SFDVKD. The length of the CDR3 is 17 residues. This record comes from a study of blood T cells in healthy people across ages. Primers used in a second PCR of about 7 to 12 cycles were a sample-barcoded 5' primer and a J-beta primer mix. TCRdb itself ran the 5' RACE reads through MiXCR, one entry per CDR3 protein. There are fewer than 800,000 distinct CDR3 sequences in the sample; approximately 49% occur only once, and 25% to 35% lies in the top ten.

The sample comprised blood. V usage is TRBV24-1 and J usage is TRBJ1-4, with TRBD1 identical over 9 bases. The clonotype was recovered from a woman aged 55-69 years in good health. The CDR3 is CATSDATGTGTNEKLFF. The CDR3 DNA reads TGTGCCACCAGTGATGCAACCGGGACAGGGACTAATGAAAAACTGTTTTTT.